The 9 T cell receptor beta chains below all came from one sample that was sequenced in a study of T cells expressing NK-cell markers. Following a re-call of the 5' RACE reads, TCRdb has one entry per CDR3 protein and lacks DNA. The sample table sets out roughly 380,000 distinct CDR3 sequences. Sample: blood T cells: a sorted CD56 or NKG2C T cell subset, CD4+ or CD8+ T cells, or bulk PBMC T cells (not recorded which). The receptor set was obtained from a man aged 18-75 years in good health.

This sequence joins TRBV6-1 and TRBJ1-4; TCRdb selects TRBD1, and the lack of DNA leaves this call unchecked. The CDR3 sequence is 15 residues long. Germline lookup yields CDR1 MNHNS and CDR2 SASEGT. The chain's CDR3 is CASSDRQGVGEKLFF.

The CDR3 sequence: CASGPPGAGINTEAFF. The rearrangement uses TRBV12-5 and TRBJ1-1; TCRdb gives TRBD1 as the D gene, but with no DNA this cannot be confirmed. The germline CDR1 and CDR2 sequences are LGHNT and FRNRAP. CDR3 size: 16 residues. The entire variable domain, with the rest obtained from reference TRBV12-5 and TRBJ1-1, is as follows: DARVTQTPRHKVTEMGQEVTMRCQPILGHNTVFWYRQTMMQGLELLAYFRNRAPLDDSGMPKDRFSAEMPDATLATLKIQPSEPRDSAVYFCASGPPGAGINTEAFFGQGTRLTVV.

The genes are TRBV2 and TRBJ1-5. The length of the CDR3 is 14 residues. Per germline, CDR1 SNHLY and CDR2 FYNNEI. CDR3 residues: CASSINRGNQPQHF.

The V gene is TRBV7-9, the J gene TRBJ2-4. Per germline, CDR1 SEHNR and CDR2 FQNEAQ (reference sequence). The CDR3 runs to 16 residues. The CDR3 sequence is CASSLAPPRGQNIQYF.

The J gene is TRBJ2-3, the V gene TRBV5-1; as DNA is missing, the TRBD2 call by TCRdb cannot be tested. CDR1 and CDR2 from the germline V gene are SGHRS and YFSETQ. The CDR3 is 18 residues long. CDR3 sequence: CASSFYGTSGGPTDTQYF.

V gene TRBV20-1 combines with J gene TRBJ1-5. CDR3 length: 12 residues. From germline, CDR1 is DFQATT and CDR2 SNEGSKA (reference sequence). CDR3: CSAQQTNQPQHF.

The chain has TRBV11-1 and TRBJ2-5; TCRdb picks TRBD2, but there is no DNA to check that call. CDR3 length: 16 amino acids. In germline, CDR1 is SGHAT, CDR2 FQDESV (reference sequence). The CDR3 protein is CASSFEGTSPQETQYF.

The CDR3 protein is CSARKTGYSNQPQHF. The V gene is TRBV20-1, the J gene TRBJ1-5; TCRdb proposes TRBD1, but this gene call is untestable without DNA. Germline CDR1 is DFQATT and CDR2 is SNEGSKA (reference sequence). The CDR3 is 15 amino acids.

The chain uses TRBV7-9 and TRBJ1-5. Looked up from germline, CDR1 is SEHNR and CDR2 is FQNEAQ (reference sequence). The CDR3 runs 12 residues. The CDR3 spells CASSLETPPQHF.